This entry lists 10 T cell receptor beta chains sequenced from one sample in a study of cytomegalovirus exposure and HLA in healthy donors. In the PCR, 60 Vbeta and 13 Jbeta primers were used. Profiled with immunoSEQ multiplex PCR; TCRdb holds only in-frame clones, not every one. This table has approximately 160,000 clones, about 76% appearing once. Sequencing was carried out using PBMCs. The source of these receptors is a male donor in good health and CMV-seropositive.

This clone was detected only a few times. CDR3 amino acids: CASSLLEGMNSPLHF. The CDR3 coding sequence is TGCGCCAGCAGCTTGTTAGAGGGTATGAATTCACCCCTCCACTTT. The chain uses TRBV5-1 and TRBJ1-6, with D unresolved. Germline lookup yields CDR1 SGHRS and CDR2 YFSETQ. The length of the CDR3 is 15 residues. V gave up 1 base and J gave up 7 bases, with 12 bases separating them.

This sequence joins TRBV29-1 and TRBJ1-1; the D gene is possibly TRBD1 (6 bases). Germline V lookup: CDR1 SQVTM, CDR2 ANQGSEA. This CDR3 is 14 amino acids long. V gave up 6 bases and J gave up 2 bases, with 16 bases separating them. Written as DNA, the CDR3 is TGCAGCGTCAAGACCGGGACAAGCAACACTGAAGCTTTCTTT. Its protein is CSVKTGTSNTEAFF.

Only a few counts were recorded for this clone. This chain uses TRBV30 with TRBJ1-1; no clear D gene. This CDR3 has 12 residues. Looked up from germline, CDR1 is GTSNPN and CDR2 is SVGIG (reference sequence). CDR3 residues: CAYGVVNTEAFF. The CDR3 DNA reads TGTGCGTACGGGGTGGTGAACACTGAAGCTTTCTTT.

The chain has TRBV5-1 and TRBJ2-7; the match to TRBD2 covers 9 bases. CDR3 length equals 16 residues. V shed 0 bases, J shed 2 bases, and the junction held 6 bases outside the gene matches. Germline CDR1 SGHRS, CDR2 YFSETQ. CDR3 bases: TGCGCCAGCAGCTTGGTAAGCGGGGGGCCGGCCTACGAGCAGTACTTC. It specifies CASSLVSGGPAYEQYF. The full variable domain, rest sourced from reference TRBV5-1 and TRBJ2-7, is KAGVTQTPRYLIKTRGQQVTLSCSPISGHRSVSWYQQTPGQGLQFLFEYFSETQRNKGNFPGRFSGRQFSNSRSEMNVSTLELGDSALYLCASSLVSGGPAYEQYFGPGTRLTVT.

Notes on this clone: Relative to the germline gene, one junction end is altered; a read error may explain this. The chain links TRBV7-9 to TRBJ1-2; D remains unclear. The germline gives CDR1 SEHNR, CDR2 FQNEAQ (reference sequence). The CDR3 has 13 amino acids. As DNA, the CDR3 is TGTTCCAGCAGCTTAGGCTTGGCCAATGGCTACACCTTC. The encoded protein is CSSSLGLANGYTF.

The chain carries TRBV2 and TRBJ1-2, with a tentative D call TRBD1 (6 bases). Trimming stripped 8 bases from V and 2 bases from J, with 15 bases between. This CDR3 region has 14 residues. Germline CDR1 and CDR2: SNHLY and FYNNEI. CDR3 DNA: TGTGCCAGCTCCCGGACAGAGTTCAACTATGGCTACACCTTC. Translation gives CASSRTEFNYGYTF.

V is TRBV7-9 and J is TRBJ1-1; the D is unclear. The germline V gene encodes CDR1 SEHNR and CDR2 FQNEAQ (reference sequence). Trimming took off 5 bases at V and 1 base at J, with 8 bases between the two ends. The CDR3 covers 13 residues. The CDR3 DNA sequence: TGTGCCAGCAGCATCGCGGAGAACACTGAAGCTTTCTTT. The encoded protein is CASSIAENTEAFF.

Turning to this clone: The same CDR3 can be traced to other DNA sequences in this sample. This sequence joins TRBV5-6 and TRBJ1-1; possibly TRBD1 for D (5 bases). Germline-derived CDR1 and CDR2 are SGHDT and YYEEEE. This CDR3 comprises 15 residues. Trimming took off 4 bases at V and 2 bases at J, with 15 bases between the two ends. CDR3 DNA sequence: TGTGCCAGCAGCCAGGGAATTCACCCTAACACTGAAGCTTTCTTT. Protein sequence: CASSQGIHPNTEAFF.

This chain joins TRBV2 and TRBJ2-7; TRBD2 aligns across 10 bases. This CDR3 contains 14 residues. With V trimmed by 6 bases and J by 0 bases, 2 bases remained unmatched. Germline values: CDR1 SNHLY, CDR2 FYNNEI. CDR3 nucleotide sequence: TGTGCCAGCAGAGGACTAGCGGCCTCCTACGAGCAGTACTTC. As protein: CASRGLAASYEQYF.

The V gene is TRBV25-1, the J gene TRBJ2-7; 7 bases agree with TRBD1. The CDR3 is 12 residues long. Trimming at V came to 7 bases and at J to 5 bases, leaving 5 bases not matched to a gene. Germline CDR1 and CDR2: MGHDK and SYGVNS. DNA of the CDR3: TGTGCCAGCACGACAGGGTTCCACGAGCAGTACTTC. It codes for CASTTGFHEQYF.